These 18 T cell receptor beta chains share one sample of origin, sequenced in a study of cytomegalovirus exposure and HLA in healthy donors. Vbeta (60) and Jbeta (13) primers were used in the PCR. The table came from immunoSEQ multiplex PCR; TCRdb's copy has only in-frame clones and leaves some out. The sample lists tens of thousands of clones; around 8% were seen once. The specimen was PBMCs. The receptors derive from a man aged 50 to 60 in good health and CMV-seronegative.

The rearrangement joins TRBV28 to TRBJ1-1; TRBD1 matches at 7 bases. CDR3 length equals 15 residues. The trim removed 4 bases at V and 4 bases at J, leaving 9 bases unmatched. Germline values: CDR1 MDHEN, CDR2 SYDVKM. The CDR3 loop is CASSSPGGYSTEAFF. The DNA for the CDR3 is TGTGCCAGCAGTTCCCCAGGGGGATATAGCACTGAAGCTTTCTTT.

This chain links TRBV5-1 with TRBJ2-7; TRBD2 agrees at 10 bases. Looked up from germline, CDR1 is SGHRS and CDR2 is YFSETQ. CDR3 length: 14 amino acids. V was pared by 7 bases and J by 3 bases, with 7 bases of the junction left unmatched. DNA for the CDR3: TGCGCCAGCTCCCTAGCGGGAGCTATCTACGAGCAGTACTTC. Amino acid sequence: CASSLAGAIYEQYF.

The V call is TRBV9, the J call TRBJ2-3; 7 positions match TRBD2. The ends lost 4 bases at V and 6 bases at J; junction bases unmatched: 11. CDR1 SGDLS and CDR2 YYNGEE come from the germline V gene. The CDR3 consists of 15 residues. For the CDR3, the DNA is TGTGCCAGCAGCTTGGCGGGGGTGGTTTTGGATACGCAGTATTTT. Its translation: CASSLAGVVLDTQYF.

This clone was seen only a few times. J is TRBJ2-7 and V is TRBV2, with 9 bases matching TRBD1. The CDR3 extends over 17 amino acids. Unmatched junction bases numbered 8, after V lost 0 bases and J lost 2 bases. Germline CDR1 reads SNHLY; CDR2 reads FYNNEI. This chain's CDR3 is CASSEAPYRGPTYEQYF. The CDR3, as DNA: TGTGCCAGCAGTGAAGCGCCGTACAGGGGGCCTACCTACGAGCAGTACTTC.

The J gene is TRBJ2-3, the V gene TRBV10-3; 7 positions agree with TRBD1. The CDR3 is made up of 15 amino acids. Germline values: CDR1 ENHRY, CDR2 SYGVKD. The J segment lost 5 bases and the V segment lost 2 bases, leaving 7 bases of the junction unmatched. CDR3 loop: CAISERMGTEDTQYF. The CDR3 DNA reads as TGTGCCATCAGTGAGCGCATGGGGACAGAAGATACGCAGTATTTT.

The rearrangement links TRBV30 to TRBJ2-3; D is unresolved. This CDR3 region has 14 residues. Per the germline V gene, CDR1 is GTSNPN and CDR2 is SVGIG (reference sequence). V shed 2 bases and J shed 2 bases, with 11 bases lying between them. The CDR3 protein is CAWSLGRNTDTQYF. CDR3 nucleotide sequence: TGTGCCTGGAGTCTAGGCCGAAACACAGATACGCAGTATTTT.

In this sample, this clone turned up a few times. The V and J genes are TRBV5-6 and TRBJ2-3, with D tentatively TRBD2 (6 bases). Germline loops: CDR1 SGHDT, CDR2 YYEEEE. This CDR3 contains 14 residues. V lost 5 bases and J lost 4, with 14 bases in between. This CDR3 is CASSSILASDTQYF. In DNA form, the CDR3 reads TGTGCCAGCAGTTCGATACTAGCATCAGATACGCAGTATTTT.

The V gene is TRBV4-1, the J gene TRBJ1-2; D may be TRBD1 (5 bases). This CDR3 is 14 amino acids long. CDR1 and CDR2 from the germline V gene are MGHRA and YSYEKL. V dropped 0 bases and J dropped 3 bases, with 8 bases sitting between them. In DNA form, the CDR3 reads TGCGCCAGCAGCCAAGACAGGGTGGACTATGGCTACACCTTC. It yields the protein CASSQDRVDYGYTF.

The J gene is TRBJ2-1, the V gene TRBV30; TRBD2 matches at 8 bases. The ends lost 3 bases at V and 3 bases at J; junction bases unmatched: 1. Germline values: CDR1 GTSNPN, CDR2 SVGIG (reference sequence). The CDR3 is 13 residues long. DNA for the CDR3: TGTGCCTGGAGCAGCGGGGGCTACAATGAGCAGTTCTTC. This gives the protein CAWSSGGYNEQFF.

This clone was detected a few times. The CDR3 DNA reads as TGTGCCAGCAGTTTACCGCGGGGCCCCTACGAGCAGTACTTC. Its translation: CASSLPRGPYEQYF. The rearrangement uses TRBV28 and TRBJ2-7; a weak D match, TRBD2 (6 bases). CDR3 length equals 14 residues. Germline CDR1 and CDR2: MDHEN and SYDVKM. V lost 2 bases, J lost 2 bases, and 10 bases lay in between.

The table lists this clone with a few counts. The chain couples TRBV25-1 to TRBJ2-1, with 7 bases lining up with TRBD2. V lost 6 bases, J lost 2 bases, and 7 bases stayed unmatched. The germline V gene encodes CDR1 MGHDK and CDR2 SYGVNS. The CDR3 spans 15 residues. The CDR3 DNA follows: TGTGCCAGCAGAGCGATGGGAGGGGCCTACAATGAGCAGTTCTTC. This encodes CASRAMGGAYNEQFF.

The rearrangement joins TRBV7-8 to TRBJ1-4; D is possibly TRBD1 (6 bases). This CDR3 contains 14 residues. The V gene lost 5 bases and the J gene lost 3 bases, with 10 bases spanning the gap. CDR1 and CDR2 from the germline V gene are SGHVS and FQNEAQ. The CDR3 reads CASSLGQSNEKLFF. The CDR3 coding sequence is TGTGCCAGCAGCCTCGGACAGTCTAATGAAAAACTGTTTTTT.

The V call is TRBV19, the J call TRBJ2-1; TRBD2 aligns across 16 bases. Germline lookup yields CDR1 LNHDA and CDR2 SQIVND (reference sequence). The CDR3 length is 17 residues. V dropped 3 bases and J dropped 7; count of bases not matched to a gene: 6. CDR3 in amino acids: CASSMMGLAGGANEQFF. The DNA of the CDR3 is TGTGCCAGTAGTATGATGGGACTAGCGGGGGGGGCAAATGAGCAGTTCTTC.

V and J are TRBV28 and TRBJ1-1, with TRBD1 as a possible D gene (5 bases). This CDR3 region has 14 residues. V shed 2 bases and J shed 5 bases, with 12 bases lying between them. From germline, CDR1 is MDHEN and CDR2 SYDVKM. CDR3 sequence reads: CASSLAGIGTEAFF. DNA of the CDR3: TGTGCCAGCAGTTTAGCAGGGATAGGAACTGAAGCTTTCTTT.

The chain has TRBV4-3 and TRBJ2-7, with D possibly TRBD2 on 7 matching bases. Germline values: CDR1 LGHNA, CDR2 YSLEER. With 0 bases removed from V and 3 bases from J, the gap between germline ends came to 9 bases. The CDR3 sequence is 14 residues long. The CDR3 nucleotides read TGCGCCAGCAGCCAAGATAGGGGGGGCTACGAGCAGTACTTC. It translates to CASSQDRGGYEQYF.

This clone was counted a few times. The V call is TRBV11-2, the J call TRBJ2-3, with TRBD1 matching 10 bases. The CDR3 length is 18 residues. CDR1 is SGHAT and CDR2 is FQNNGV in the germline V gene. With V trimmed by 1 base and J by 3 bases, 10 bases remained unmatched. For the CDR3, the DNA is TGTGCCAGCAGCTTAGGAATAACCGGGACAGGGGAAACAGATACGCAGTATTTT. This encodes CASSLGITGTGETDTQYF.

This clone was seen a few times. This chain uses TRBV6-4 with TRBJ2-1; D call uncertain. Germline-derived CDR1 and CDR2 are MRHNA and SNTAGT. The V end was cut by 1 base, the J end by 0 bases, with 10 bases between. The CDR3 sequence is 16 residues long. The CDR3 reads CASSDFVTSSYNEQFF. The CDR3, as DNA: TGTGCCAGCAGTGACTTCGTCACAAGCTCCTACAATGAGCAGTTCTTC.

This clone was counted between two and nine times. The genes are TRBV13 and TRBJ1-3; no clear D. The CDR3 spans 14 residues. The germline V gene has CDR1 PRHDT and CDR2 FYEKMQ (reference sequence). V was clipped by 2 bases and J by 2 bases, with 7 bases between them. CDR3 in amino acids: CASSLNTAGNTIYF. DNA of the CDR3: TGTGCCAGCAGCTTAAACACAGCTGGAAACACCATATATTTT. Supplemented by reference TRBV13 and TRBJ1-3, the full variable domain reads AAGVIQSPRHLIKEKRETATLKCYPIPRHDTVYWYQQGPGQDPQFLISFYEKMQSDKGSIPDRFSAQQFSDYHSELNMSSLELGDSALYFCASSLNTAGNTIYFGEGSWLTVV.